The TCR beta chain under discussion was sequenced for a study of PD-L1 blockade in urothelial cancer. Study overall: Atezolizumab (1,200 mg intravenously every 3 weeks) began in the mid-2010s for patients. Treatment start was followed by blood analysis at 3 weeks (second dose) and again at 6 weeks. When blood samples were assessed, the median T cell count was 120,000 to 150,000.

Study outcomes and limitations: Blood clones associated with the tumor expanded more at 3 weeks in durable-benefit patients.

Method: immunoSEQ multiplex PCR; TCRdb's copy keeps in-frame clones and lacks some. Of approximately 100,000 clones listed, about nine tenths are singletons. Concerning this clone: Its antigen is not known.

The origin of this receptor is a woman of 80 years or more with urothelial cancer. Material: PBMCs, obtained around atezolizumab (anti-PD-L1) treatment.

CDR3 nucleotides: TGCGCCAGCGGCCTCGAGGGCAACGAGCAGTACTTC. Translated: CASGLEGNEQYF. The chain carries TRBV5-1 and TRBJ2-7; a possible D gene is TRBD2 (5 bases). Trimming left V 7 bases short and J 5 bases short, with 13 bases between. The CDR3 has 12 amino acids. In germline, CDR1 is SGHRS, CDR2 YFSETQ.